A selection of T cell receptor beta chains follows, all from one sample in a study of shared clonotypes between healthy human individuals. Sequenced by immunoSEQ multiplex PCR; TCRdb stores in-frame clones only, minus some. The sample has 2 million to 2.5 million clones; roughly 92% are singletons. Sample: naive CD4+ T cells from PBMCs. These receptors all stem from a man between 18 and 35 years old in good health. Some clones in this sample may be carry-over from other donors' samples. Both conserved end residues are part of each CDR3. The D gene is left open where the match is weak. A clone size is listed for some rows: how often the clone was seen (once, few, many), or a class if it is expanded.

clone size	V gene	D gene	J gene	CDR3 protein	CDR3 DNA
.	TRBV29-1	TRBD1	TRBJ2-7	CSVVGQGYEQYF	TGCAGCGTTGTAGGACAGGGATACGAGCAGTACTTC
.	TRBV2	.	TRBJ1-1	CASMRGTEAFF	TGTGCCAGCATGAGGGGAACTGAAGCTTTCTTT
.	TRBV28	.	TRBJ2-1	CASTREAWQGEQFF	TGTGCCAGCACCAGGGAGGCCTGGCAGGGTGAGCAGTTCTTC
.	TRBV9	.	TRBJ2-3	CASSGWDTDTQYF	TGTGCCAGCAGCGGGTGGGACACAGATACGCAGTATTTT
.	TRBV5-1	TRBD2	TRBJ2-3	CASSSTTRLAGGPDTQYF	TGCGCCAGCAGCTCAACCACGCGACTAGCGGGAGGGCCAGATACGCAGTATTTT
.	TRBV28	.	TRBJ2-3	CASNTVRSLTDTQYF	TGTGCCAGCAATACAGTTCGGTCCTTGACAGATACGCAGTATTTT
.	TRBV5-4	.	TRBJ2-1	CASSPKGGGLPGGEQFF	TGTGCCAGCAGCCCAAAGGGGGGAGGATTGCCCGGGGGTGAGCAGTTCTTC
.	TRBV4-1	TRBD1	TRBJ2-3	CASRLSGTGGNTDTQYF	TGCGCCAGCCGCCTATCCGGGACAGGGGGGAACACAGATACGCAGTATTTT
.	TRBV28	TRBD2	TRBJ2-7	CASSLASGSSYEQYF	TGTGCCAGCAGTTTAGCTAGCGGAAGCTCCTACGAGCAGTACTTC
.	TRBV19	.	TRBJ1-5	CASSTLQRNQPQHF	TGTGCCAGTAGTACGCTACAACGAAATCAGCCCCAGCATTTT
.	TRBV7-9	.	TRBJ2-3	CASSSYRSYTDTQYF	TGTGCCAGCAGCTCTTACAGGAGCTACACAGATACGCAGTATTTT
once	TRBV7-3	TRBD2	TRBJ2-1	CASSLPGTSHINEQFF	TGTGCCAGCAGCTTACCCGGGACTAGTCATATCAATGAGCAGTTCTTC
.	TRBV28	.	TRBJ1-1	CASSRRRNTEAFF	TGTGCCAGCAGCCGCCGCCGGAACACTGAAGCTTTCTTT
.	TRBV19	.	TRBJ2-3	CASISRRSGTDTQYF	TGTGCCAGTATATCCCGCCGGAGTGGGACAGATACGCAGTATTTT
.	TRBV30	.	TRBJ2-1	CAWSPGLYNEQFF	TGTGCCTGGAGCCCCGGTCTCTACAATGAGCAGTTCTTC
.	TRBV28	.	TRBJ2-1	CASALRRPSYNEQFF	TGTGCCAGCGCTCTCCGGAGGCCCTCCTACAATGAGCAGTTCTTC
.	TRBV6-6	.	TRBJ2-5	CASSRTTVQETQYF	TGTGCCAGCAGCCGAACGACAGTACAAGAGACCCAGTACTTC
.	TRBV15	.	TRBJ2-7	CATSRGSFYEQYF	TGTGCCACCAGCAGAGGTAGCTTCTACGAGCAGTACTTC
.	TRBV5-1	TRBD2	TRBJ2-7	CASSLGLAGEQYF	TGCGCCAGCAGCTTGGGACTAGCGGGCGAGCAGTACTTC
.	TRBV2	.	TRBJ2-1	CASKGGPKHYNEQFF	TGTGCCAGCAAAGGGGGGCCCAAACACTACAATGAGCAGTTCTTC
.	TRBV30	TRBD2	TRBJ2-7	CAWIRYLTGPEGTRTYEQYF	TGTGCCTGGATCCGCTACTTGACAGGTCCGGAGGGGACTAGAACCTACGAGCAGTACTTC
.	TRBV10-3	TRBD1	TRBJ1-2	CAISERGHYGYTF	TGTGCCATCAGTGAGAGGGGGCACTATGGCTACACCTTC
once	TRBV27	.	TRBJ2-5	CASGLLQETQYF	TGTGCCAGCGGTCTTCTGCAAGAGACCCAGTACTTC
.	TRBV29-1	.	TRBJ2-3	CSIRKTGTFDTDTQYF	TGCAGCATTAGAAAAACCGGGACATTCGACACAGATACGCAGTATTTT
.	TRBV4-1	TRBD1	TRBJ2-3	CASSQDRGRGLLTDTQYF	TGCGCCAGCAGCCAAGATCGAGGCAGGGGGCTTTTGACAGATACGCAGTATTTT
once	TRBV7-9	.	TRBJ2-7	CASSFSSYEQYF	TGTGCCAGCAGCTTTTCGTCCTACGAGCAGTACTTC
.	TRBV4-2	TRBD1	TRBJ1-1	CASSQAEQGAKTFF	TGTGCCAGCAGCCAAGCCGAACAGGGGGCTAAAACTTTCTTT
.	TRBV21-1	.	TRBJ2-2	CASSKRRGRADTGELFF	TGTGCCAGCAGCAAACGTCGCGGGAGGGCGGACACCGGGGAGCTGTTTTTT
.	TRBV29-1	.	TRBJ2-5	CSVEGAFQETQYF	TGCAGCGTTGAAGGGGCTTTCCAAGAGACCCAGTACTTC
.	TRBV6-1	TRBD2	TRBJ2-3	CASSGNLAGLFNTQYF	TGTGCCAGCAGTGGTAACCTAGCGGGTCTGTTTAATACGCAGTATTTT
once	TRBV5-1	.	TRBJ1-1	CASSLEVPPGLAEAFF	TGCGCCAGCAGCTTGGAAGTTCCGCCAGGGCTCGCTGAAGCTTTCTTT
.	TRBV18	.	TRBJ2-5	CASLAQWGTAETQYF	TGTGCCAGCCTCGCACAGTGGGGAACGGCAGAGACCCAGTACTTC
.	TRBV10-2	.	TRBJ2-7	CASMRGGEQYF	TGCGCCAGCATGAGGGGTGGGGAGCAGTACTTC
.	TRBV7-3	TRBD1	TRBJ2-7	CASSRAGGISGGEQYF	TGTGCCAGCAGCCGTGCAGGGGGCATTAGTGGTGGCGAGCAGTACTTC
.	TRBV2	TRBD1	TRBJ1-3	CASSEDREEYTIYF	TGTGCCAGCAGTGAGGACAGGGAGGAATACACCATATATTTT
once	TRBV6-6	.	TRBJ2-6	CASSLSSGANVLTF	TGTGCCAGCAGTCTTTCCTCTGGGGCCAACGTCCTGACTTTC
.	TRBV7-2	TRBD1	TRBJ1-2	CASSLAAGGFYGYTF	TGTGCCAGCAGCTTAGCGGCAGGGGGATTCTATGGCTACACCTTC